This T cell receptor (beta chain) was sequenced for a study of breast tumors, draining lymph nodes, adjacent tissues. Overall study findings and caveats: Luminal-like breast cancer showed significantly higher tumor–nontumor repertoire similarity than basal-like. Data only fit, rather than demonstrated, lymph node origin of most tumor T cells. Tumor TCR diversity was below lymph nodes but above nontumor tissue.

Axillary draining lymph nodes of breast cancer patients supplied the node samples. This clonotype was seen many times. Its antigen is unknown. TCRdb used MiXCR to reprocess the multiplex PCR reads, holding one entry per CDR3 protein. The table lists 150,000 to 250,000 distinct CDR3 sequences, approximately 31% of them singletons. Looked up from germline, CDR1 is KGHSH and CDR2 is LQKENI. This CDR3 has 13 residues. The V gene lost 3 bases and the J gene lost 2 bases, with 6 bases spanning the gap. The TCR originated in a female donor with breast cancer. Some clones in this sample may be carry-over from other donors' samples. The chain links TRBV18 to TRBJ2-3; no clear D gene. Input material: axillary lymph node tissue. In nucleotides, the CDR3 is TGTGCCAGCTCACCCTCTGACACAGATACGCAGTATTTT. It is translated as CASSPSDTDTQYF. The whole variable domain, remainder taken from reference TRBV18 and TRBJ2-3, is NAGVMQNPRHLVRRRGQEARLRCSPMKGHSHVYWYRQLPEEGLKFMVYLQKENIIDESGMPKERFSAEFPKEGPSILRIQQVVRGDSAAYFCASSPSDTDTQYFGPGTRLTVL.